This T cell receptor beta chain was profiled in a study of PD-L1 blockade in urothelial cancer. On the study more broadly: Patients started atezolizumab in the mid-2010s, 1,200 mg intravenously every 3 weeks.

General study points: Durable benefit was linked to greater 3-week expansion of tumor-associated blood clones. Clonality of blood TCR below the median before treatment predicted better survival.

Time point: pretreatment peripheral blood. Patients presented with locally advanced or metastatic urothelial carcinoma. Concerning this clone itself: Its matching antigen is unknown.

CDR3 length equals 16 residues. V lost 2 bases to trimming and J lost 0 bases, with 13 bases between them. CDR1 and CDR2 (germline): WSHSY, SAAADI. Measured with immunoSEQ multiplex PCR; TCRdb has only the in-frame clones, and not every one. Among about 87,000 clones listed, around 90% were seen once. The sample was PBMCs, taken around atezolizumab (anti-PD-L1) treatment. The chain employs TRBV10-2 and TRBJ1-1, with D possibly TRBD1 on 5 matching bases. The receptor comes from a woman aged 80 or over with urothelial cancer. This chain's CDR3 is CASSEVQGLMNTEAFF. CDR3 coding DNA: TGCGCCAGCAGTGAGGTTCAGGGCCTTATGAACACTGAAGCTTTCTTT.